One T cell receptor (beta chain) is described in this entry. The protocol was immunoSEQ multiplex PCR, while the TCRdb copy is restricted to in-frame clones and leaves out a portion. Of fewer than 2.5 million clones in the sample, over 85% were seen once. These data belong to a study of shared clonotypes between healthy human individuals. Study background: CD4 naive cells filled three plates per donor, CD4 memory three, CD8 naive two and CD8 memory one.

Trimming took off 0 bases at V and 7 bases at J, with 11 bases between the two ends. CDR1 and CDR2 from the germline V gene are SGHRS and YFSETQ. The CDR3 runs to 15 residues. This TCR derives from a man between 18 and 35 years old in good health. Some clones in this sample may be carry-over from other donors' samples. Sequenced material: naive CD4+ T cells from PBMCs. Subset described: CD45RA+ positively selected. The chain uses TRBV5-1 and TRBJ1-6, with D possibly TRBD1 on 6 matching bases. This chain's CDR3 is CASSLEPTGNSPLHF. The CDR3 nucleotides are TGCGCCAGCAGCTTGGAACCGACAGGCAATTCACCCCTCCACTTT.